One sample yielded the 2 T cell receptor beta chains listed below, sequenced in a study of blood T cells in healthy people across ages. A second PCR of 7 to 11 cycles used a sample-barcoded 5' primer and a J-beta primer mix. TCRdb reprocessed the 5' RACE reads via MiXCR and lists one record per CDR3 protein. The sample records 2 million or so distinct CDR3 sequences, roughly 49% being singletons. Sequencing was performed on blood. These receptor sequences come from a woman in her 40s in good health.

In DNA, the CDR3 is TGTGCCAGCAGCCGCGACAGGGACGGCGGTGAAAAACTGTTTTTT. Translating gives CASSRDRDGGEKLFF. The chain carries TRBV6-6 and TRBJ1-4, with TRBD1 matching over 7 bases. The V gene end was trimmed by 6 bases and the J gene end by 7 bases; junction bases not matched to a gene: 11. Germline loops: CDR1 MNHNY, CDR2 SVGAGI (reference sequence). The CDR3 length is 15 residues.

As DNA, the CDR3 is TGTGCCAGCTCGACAGGGGGTAACTATGGCTACACCTTC. Translated, it gives CASSTGGNYGYTF. This chain uses TRBV3-1 with TRBJ1-2, with 9 nucleotides matching TRBD1. The CDR3 has 13 amino acids. V was clipped by 8 bases and J by 1 base; unmatched bases: 2. The germline gives CDR1 LGHDT, CDR2 YNNKEL (reference sequence).